This T cell receptor beta chain was recorded in a study of T-cell reconstitution after alpha-beta-depleted transplantation in children. Broader study findings: T cells produced anew were the main source of T-cell counts and diversity one year after transplant.

Trimming removed 0 bases at V and 5 bases at J, with 8 bases between. Germline V CDR1 and CDR2: MGHRA, YSYEKL. The CDR3 length is 14 residues. Note on this clonotype: What it binds is unknown.

Unique molecular identifiers were incorporated during preparation of the TCRbeta library. From the PCR reads, TCRdb called clonotypes with MiXCR, one entry per CDR3 protein. This table has 250,000 to 300,000 distinct CDR3 sequences, almost 8% appearing once. Sequenced here: peripheral blood, sampled 360 days after TCRalphabeta/CD19-depleted stem cell transplant. This chain connects TRBV4-1 to TRBJ2-1; no definite D call. The clonotype was recovered from a female patient aged 2-9 years who had a stem cell transplant for Fanconi anemia, so the T cells may come from the graft donor. The CDR3 DNA is TGCGCCAGCAGCCAAGACTGGGAACACAATGAGCAGTTCTTC. Translating it yields CASSQDWEHNEQFF.